This passage covers 18 T cell receptor beta chains from one sample sequenced in a study of cytomegalovirus exposure and HLA in healthy donors. The PCR had 60 Vbeta and 13 Jbeta primers. Some clones are missing from TCRdb's copy, which holds only in-frame ones; the method was immunoSEQ multiplex PCR. This table has about 59,000 clones, 80% appearing once. The specimen sequenced was PBMCs. The receptors derive from a woman aged 40 to 50 in good health and CMV-seronegative.

The chain is built from TRBV11-2 and TRBJ1-2; 8 positions match TRBD1. This CDR3 region has 16 residues. Trimming cost V 2 bases and J 2 bases; bases outside gene matches: 7. CDR1 SGHAT and CDR2 FQNNGV come from the germline V gene. The CDR3 is CASSLSRQGPNYGYTF. The CDR3 region has the DNA TGTGCCAGCAGCTTATCCCGACAGGGGCCCAACTATGGCTACACCTTC.

V is TRBV4-3 and J is TRBJ1-2, with D maybe TRBD1 (6 bases). Germline V gene sequence: CDR1 LGHNA, CDR2 YSLEER. With 1 base removed from V and 2 bases from J, the gap between germline ends came to 8 bases. The CDR3 sequence is 14 residues long. The DNA for the CDR3 is TGCGCCAGCAGCCAAGGGGGGCTGAACTATGGCTACACCTTC. Encoded protein: CASSQGGLNYGYTF.

This clone was seen a single time. This chain connects TRBV28 to TRBJ2-3, with a possible D match to TRBD1 (6 bases). The V end lost 4 bases, the J end lost 6 bases, and 20 bases lay between the germline ends. The CDR3 consists of 16 residues. In germline, CDR1 is MDHEN, CDR2 SYDVKM. CDR3 nucleotides: TGTGCCAGCAGTTCCCGACAGGTTTCCATTTCGGATACGCAGTATTTT. It encodes CASSSRQVSISDTQYF.

The genes are TRBV27 and TRBJ1-6; no definite D call. CDR3 length: 13 amino acids. Germline V CDR1 and CDR2: MNHEY, SMNVEV (reference sequence). V was pared by 4 bases and J by 4 bases, with 5 bases between. CDR3 DNA sequence: TGTGCCAGCAGTTCATTTTATAATTCACCCCTCCACTTT. It is translated as CASSSFYNSPLHF.

The chain uses TRBV9 and TRBJ1-4; perhaps TRBD1 as D (6 bases). The V gene's germline CDR1 is SGDLS and CDR2 YYNGEE. V lost 0 bases to trimming and J lost 8 bases, with 14 bases between them. CDR3 size: 15 residues. CDR3 loop: CASSVVRAGEEKLFF. As DNA, the CDR3 is TGTGCCAGCAGCGTAGTGCGGGCAGGGGAAGAAAAACTGTTTTTT.

The rearrangement joins TRBV4-1 to TRBJ2-7; 7 nucleotides line up with TRBD1. Per the germline V gene, CDR1 is MGHRA and CDR2 is YSYEKL. J was trimmed by 1 base and V by 3 bases; bases with no gene match: 15. The CDR3 is 18 amino acids. The CDR3 DNA sequence: TGCGCCAGCAGCCATGGACGGGGAGTTCCGGGACAGTCCTACGAGCAGTACTTC. It encodes CASSHGRGVPGQSYEQYF.

Remarks on this clone: At one end the junction does not follow the germline gene, possibly because of a read error. The V gene is TRBV19, the J gene TRBJ2-7; D may be TRBD2 (5 bases). Germline values: CDR1 LNHDA, CDR2 SQIVND (reference sequence). This CDR3 spans 12 amino acids. The CDR3, as DNA: TGTGCCAGTAGTACGGGATCCTCCGAGCAGTACTTC. Translating it yields CASSTGSSEQYF.

This chain links TRBV5-1 with TRBJ1-4; a weak D match, TRBD1 (6 bases). The CDR3 runs 16 residues. V lost 0 bases and J 4 bases, leaving 13 bases between the germline ends. Germline CDR1 reads SGHRS; CDR2 reads YFSETQ. The CDR3 DNA follows: TGCGCCAGCAGCTTGGCTCAAGGGGGGGGTAATGAAAAACTGTTTTTT. Its translation: CASSLAQGGGNEKLFF.

The chain has TRBV19 and TRBJ2-3, with 8 bases identical to TRBD2. With 8 bases clipped from V and 4 bases from J, the junction kept 8 bases outside the gene matches. The germline V gene has CDR1 LNHDA and CDR2 SQIVND (reference sequence). The CDR3 contains 14 residues. CDR3 sequence: CASQGGRKSDTQYF. CDR3 bases: TGTGCCAGTCAAGGCGGGAGGAAATCAGATACGCAGTATTTT.

The CDR3 bases are TGTGCCAGCAGCCAAGCTGCGGTTATCGGGAGGGCCAGGAACACAGATACGCAGTATTTT. Amino acids: CASSQAAVIGRARNTDTQYF. The rearrangement links TRBV4-2 to TRBJ2-3; 8 nucleotides align to TRBD2. The CDR3 covers 20 residues. Losses at the gene ends were 1 base for V and 2 bases for J; bases not matched to a gene: 17. Germline V gives CDR1 LGHNA, CDR2 YNFKEQ.

The chain joins TRBV28 to TRBJ2-4, with 10 bases aligning to TRBD2. The CDR3 covers 14 residues. Trimming at V came to 7 bases and at J to 8 bases, leaving 8 bases not matched to a gene. Germline V gene sequence: CDR1 MDHEN, CDR2 SYDVKM. The chain's CDR3 is CASNPASGSYIQYF. CDR3 nucleotides: TGTGCCAGCAATCCGGCTAGCGGGAGTTACATTCAGTACTTC.

The rearrangement links TRBV4-2 to TRBJ2-3, with D unresolved. Trimming cost V 4 bases and J 5 bases, with 10 bases left between them. This CDR3 comprises 13 residues. Germline V CDR1 and CDR2: LGHNA, YNFKEQ. The CDR3 is CASSPRSEDTQYF. The CDR3 DNA follows: TGTGCCAGCAGCCCAAGGAGCGAAGATACGCAGTATTTT.

There are a few counts of this clone. V is TRBV15 and J is TRBJ1-1; tentatively, D is TRBD1 (5 bases). With 0 bases removed from V and 1 base from J, the gap between germline ends came to 9 bases. CDR3 length equals 15 residues. CDR1 is LNHNV, CDR2 YYDKDF, per germline (reference sequence). CDR3 sequence reads: CATSRDRGENTEAFF. The CDR3 region has the DNA TGTGCCACCAGCAGAGATCGGGGGGAGAACACTGAAGCTTTCTTT.

This sequence joins TRBV7-9 and TRBJ2-3, with a weak D call TRBD2 (6 bases). V was trimmed by 5 bases and J by 2 bases, leaving 14 bases between them. The V gene's germline CDR1 is SEHNR and CDR2 FQNEAQ (reference sequence). This CDR3 is 15 amino acids long. As DNA, the CDR3 is TGTGCCAGCAGCGCCACCCTAGCGCCCACAGATACGCAGTATTTT. This codes for CASSATLAPTDTQYF.

The chain carries TRBV9 and TRBJ1-1, with D possibly matching TRBD1 (6 bases). The CDR3 contains 12 residues. Looked up from germline, CDR1 is SGDLS and CDR2 is YYNGEE. The ends were cut back, 3 bases at V and 7 bases at J, with 10 bases in the middle. CDR3 DNA sequence: TGTGCCAGCAGCGAGGGGGGGAATGAAGCTTTCTTT. It codes for CASSEGGNEAFF.

The V call is TRBV11-3, the J call TRBJ2-2; 11 nucleotides agree with TRBD2. Per the germline V gene, CDR1 is SGHNT and CDR2 is YENEEA. The CDR3 extends over 14 amino acids. J lost 6 bases, V lost 5 bases, and 2 bases had no gene match. The CDR3 DNA reads TGTGCCAGCAGCCTTAGCGGGAGGGCCGGGGAGCTGTTTTTT. Amino acid sequence: CASSLSGRAGELFF. Full variable domain (outside the CDR3, taken from reference TRBV11-3 and TRBJ2-2): EAGVVQSPRYKIIEKKQPVAFWCNPISGHNTLYWYLQNLGQGPELLIRYENEEAVDDSQLPKDRFSAERLKGVDSTLKIQPAELGDSAVYLCASSLSGRAGELFFGEGSRLTVL.

V is TRBV9 and J is TRBJ1-2; TRBD1 might be the D (6 bases). Trimming removed 4 bases from V and 3 bases from J, with 16 bases in between. Germline CDR1 and CDR2: SGDLS and YYNGEE. CDR3 length: 15 amino acids. The CDR3 DNA reads TGTGCCAGCAGCCCAGCTCAGGGGCTGGACTATGGCTACACCTTC. Translated: CASSPAQGLDYGYTF.

The rearrangement links TRBV5-6 to TRBJ2-5, with 8 bases matching TRBD1. CDR3 length equals 13 residues. CDR1 is SGHDT, CDR2 YYEEEE, per germline. V lost 5 bases and J lost 2; bases outside the gene matches: 2. CDR3 in DNA: TGTGCCAGCAGTGGACAGGGTCAAGAGACCCAGTACTTC. This translates into CASSGQGQETQYF.